The subject of this entry is one TCR beta chain. The antigen is not known. This specimen comes from a study of T cell responses to AZD1222 COVID-19 vaccine. Overall study findings and caveats: Donors in the cohort were predominantly white British and more often female, and clonal diversity was possibly underestimated. Seropositive at baseline were only a handful of AZD1222 recipients.

TCRdb's table, derived via immunoSEQ multiplex PCR, lists solely in-frame clones and lacks some. Of about 130,000 clones listed, about nine tenths are singletons. V trimming: 8 bases; J trimming: 3 bases; junction bases outside the gene matches: 6. CDR1 is SNHLY, CDR2 FYNNEI, per germline. This CDR3 is built from 14 residues. Pooling covered second doses at about 4 or about 12 weeks. The sample here was peripheral blood, taken 28 days after the second AZD1222 dose. The clonotype was recovered from an adult who received the AZD1222 COVID-19 vaccine. V and J are TRBV2 and TRBJ2-5, with 10 bases lining up with TRBD2. CDR3 DNA: TGTGCCAGCTTGGAACTAGCGGGAAAAGAGACCCAGTACTTC. Its translation: CASLELAGKETQYF.